The 8 T cell receptor beta chains below all came from one sample that was sequenced in a study of CD8+ T cells in alopecia areata. Noted treatment: oral pan-JAK inhibitor, 5-10 mg twice daily. Reverse transcription of extracted RNA yielded cDNA, which provided the sequencing template. The data were produced by immunoSEQ multiplex PCR, yet TCRdb's version contains in-frame clones alone and is incomplete. Altogether some 170,000 clones are present, roughly 58% being singletons, with the ten largest covering under 20%. This specimen consisted of CD4+ T cells sorted from blood, obtained between weeks 55 and 65, from a patient treated with tofacitinib. The source of these receptors is a human donor with alopecia areata.

This chain joins TRBV30 and TRBJ2-7; tentatively, D is TRBD1 or TRBD2 (5 bases each). There are 14 residues in the CDR3. CDR1 is GTSNPN and CDR2 is SVGIG in the germline V gene (reference sequence). V lost 7 bases and J lost 2, with 18 bases in between. Here the CDR3 reads CAFAAGTATYEQYF. The DNA of the CDR3 is TGTGCCTTCGCAGCCGGGACGGCCACCTACGAGCAGTACTTC.

This clone was recorded a few times. The chain carries TRBV5-1 and TRBJ1-4; 7 bases align to TRBD1. The CDR3 consists of 15 residues. V shed 2 bases, J shed 5 bases, and the junction held 6 bases outside the gene matches. Germline CDR1 and CDR2: SGHRS and YFSETQ. The CDR3 DNA sequence: TGCGCCAGCAGCTTACCCGACAGGGTCAATGAAAAACTGTTTTTT. This encodes CASSLPDRVNEKLFF. The variable domain in full, completed from reference TRBV5-1 and TRBJ1-4, reads KAGVTQTPRYLIKTRGQQVTLSCSPISGHRSVSWYQQTPGQGLQFLFEYFSETQRNKGNFPGRFSGRQFSNSRSEMNVSTLELGDSALYLCASSLPDRVNEKLFFGSGTQLSVL.

This clone was found a few times. Different DNA sequences within this sample yield the same CDR3. This chain links TRBV5-6 with TRBJ2-7; D not certain. The length of the CDR3 is 13 residues. The germline V gene has CDR1 SGHDT and CDR2 YYEEEE. The V and J ends lost 0 bases and 2 bases respectively, with 6 bases between them. CDR3 sequence (DNA): TGTGCCAGCAGCTTGGCAGTTACCTACGAGCAGTACTTC. Amino acid sequence: CASSLAVTYEQYF.

V and J are TRBV20-1 and TRBJ1-1; no clear D. The CDR3 has 11 residues. CDR1 and CDR2 from the germline V gene are DFQATT and SNEGSKA (reference sequence). Trimming removed 5 bases from V and 7 bases from J, with 11 bases in between. The CDR3 loop is CSAWEFGEAFF. The CDR3, as DNA: TGCAGTGCTTGGGAATTTGGTGAAGCTTTCTTT.

The chain has TRBV14 and TRBJ2-5; 8 bases map to TRBD1. The length of the CDR3 is 16 residues. Germline V gene data show CDR1 as SGHDN and CDR2 as FVKESK. J lost 5 bases, V lost 4 bases, and 12 bases had no gene match. The CDR3 reads CASSPMDRARVETQYF. Here the CDR3 DNA reads TGTGCCAGCAGCCCGATGGACAGGGCGCGGGTGGAGACCCAGTACTTC.

A few counts support this clone. The chain recombines TRBV4-2 with TRBJ2-5; TRBD2 might be the D (7 bases). This CDR3 is built from 15 residues. With 0 bases removed from V and 5 bases from J, the gap between germline ends came to 13 bases. Germline V CDR1 and CDR2: LGHNA, YNFKEQ. The CDR3 DNA is TGTGCCAGCAGCCAAGAGAGGACTAGGGGGGAGACCCAGTACTTC. Protein: CASSQERTRGETQYF.

Written as DNA, the CDR3 is TGTGCCAGCAGCGTACGATGGGAAGATACGCAGTATTTT. It codes for CASSVRWEDTQYF. The chain combines TRBV9 with TRBJ2-3; D gene unclear. CDR1 is SGDLS and CDR2 is YYNGEE in the germline V gene. CDR3 size: 13 residues. Trimming took off 1 base at V and 5 bases at J, with 8 bases between the two ends.

J is TRBJ2-1 and V is TRBV19; D gene unclear. The CDR3 runs to 14 residues. The V end was cut by 8 bases, the J end by 0 bases, with 11 bases between. The V gene's germline CDR1 is LNHDA and CDR2 SQIVND (reference sequence). The CDR3 protein is CASSREASYNEQFF. Here the CDR3 DNA reads TGTGCCAGTTCGCGAGAGGCCTCCTACAATGAGCAGTTCTTC.